The 29 T cell receptor beta chains in this list originate from one sample, sequenced in a study of blood T cell repertoires in COVID-19. Produced via immunoSEQ multiplex PCR; TCRdb's table is partial and in-frame only. The data show about 350,000 clones, roughly 89% seen once. The sequenced material came from peripheral blood. The receptors derive from a woman in her sixties with COVID-19, enrolled during active disease.

This chain links TRBV28 with TRBJ1-2; 9 bases align to TRBD1. The CDR3 has 15 amino acids. In germline, CDR1 is MDHEN, CDR2 SYDVKM. With V trimmed by 5 bases and J by 4 bases, 8 bases remained unmatched. CDR3 nucleotides: TGTGCCAGCAGTCAGGGACAGGGACTGGCCTATGGCTACACCTTC. Protein: CASSQGQGLAYGYTF.

The chain is built from TRBV2 and TRBJ1-2; TRBD1 matches at 7 bases. With V trimmed by 4 bases and J by 4 bases, 6 bases remained unmatched. CDR1 is SNHLY, CDR2 FYNNEI, per germline. CDR3 length: 14 amino acids. The CDR3 bases are TGTGCCAGCAGTGGACGACAGGGTATCTATGGCTACACCTTC. Protein sequence: CASSGRQGIYGYTF.

This chain connects TRBV2 to TRBJ1-5; D is undetermined. Germline V gene lookup returns CDR1 SNHLY and CDR2 FYNNEI. V was cut by 5 bases and J by 0 bases, with 8 bases left in between. The CDR3 extends over 14 amino acids. In nucleotides, the CDR3 is TGTGCCAGCAGTCCACACTATAGCAATCAGCCCCAGCATTTT. Protein product: CASSPHYSNQPQHF.

This clone was seen a single time. The chain couples TRBV3-1 (or the pseudogene TRBV3-2) to TRBJ2-7, with TRBD1 identical over 7 bases. CDR1 and CDR2 (germline): LGHDT, YNNKEL (reference sequence). This CDR3 has 13 residues. V dropped 6 bases and J dropped 3; count of bases not matched to a gene: 5. This CDR3 is CASSQYRGYEQYF. CDR3 DNA: TGTGCCAGCAGTCAATACAGGGGCTACGAGCAGTACTTC.

The chain recombines TRBV19 with TRBJ1-4; D call uncertain. The V gene's germline CDR1 is LNHDA and CDR2 SQIVND (reference sequence). V was trimmed by 4 bases and J by 5 bases, leaving 14 bases between them. This CDR3 comprises 15 residues. DNA for the CDR3: TGTGCCAGTAGTACACGCCTCGCGATAAATGAAAAACTGTTTTTT. Its protein product is CASSTRLAINEKLFF.

V usage is TRBV5-1 and J usage is TRBJ2-3; possible D gene TRBD2, 5 bases. Germline assignment: CDR1 SGHRS and CDR2 YFSETQ. The CDR3 runs 14 residues. V shed 3 bases and J shed 4 bases, with 12 bases lying between them. In DNA, the CDR3 is TGCGCCAGCAGCTCGGGATCAATTCCAGATACGCAGTATTTT. Its protein is CASSSGSIPDTQYF. The full variable domain, with the rest looked up from reference TRBV5-1 and TRBJ2-3, is KAGVTQTPRYLIKTRGQQVTLSCSPISGHRSVSWYQQTPGQGLQFLFEYFSETQRNKGNFPGRFSGRQFSNSRSEMNVSTLELGDSALYLCASSSGSIPDTQYFGPGTRLTVL.

This clone was observed a handful of times. The chain couples TRBV6-5 to TRBJ1-4; TRBD1 aligns across 9 bases. Germline loops: CDR1 MNHEY, CDR2 SVGAGI. This CDR3 is built from 14 residues. Trimming cost V 7 bases and J 6 bases; bases outside gene matches: 6. The CDR3 DNA reads TGTGCCAGCAATAACAGGGGGCGGTATGAAAAACTGTTTTTT. Its translation: CASNNRGRYEKLFF.

V and J are TRBV19 and TRBJ2-1, with TRBD2 as a possible D gene (5 bases). The CDR3 is made up of 15 amino acids. In germline, CDR1 is LNHDA, CDR2 SQIVND (reference sequence). Trimming cost V 5 bases and J 6 bases, with 17 bases left between them. CDR3 nucleotides: TGTGCCAGTAGTTTGGGTCCCGCGGGTCGCAATGAGCAGTTCTTC. Translation: CASSLGPAGRNEQFF.

The genes are TRBV5-5 and TRBJ1-1; D is perhaps TRBD1 (5 bases). V dropped 6 bases and J dropped 0 bases, with 12 bases sitting between them. CDR1 SGHKS and CDR2 YYEKEE come from the germline V gene (reference sequence). The CDR3 runs 14 residues. The CDR3 loop is CASTQLTVNTEAFF. The CDR3, as DNA: TGTGCCAGCACCCAATTGACAGTGAACACTGAAGCTTTCTTT.

V usage is TRBV11-2 and J usage is TRBJ1-1; D call uncertain. The CDR3 length is 15 residues. The V gene lost 5 bases and the J gene lost 4 bases, with 17 bases spanning the gap. Looked up from germline, CDR1 is SGHAT and CDR2 is FQNNGV. This CDR3 reads CASSLHRAGVTEAFF. The CDR3 nucleotides read TGTGCCAGCAGCCTCCATCGGGCCGGGGTCACTGAAGCTTTCTTT.

The chain uses TRBV5-4 and TRBJ1-2, with 7 bases aligning to TRBD1. The CDR3 is made up of 15 amino acids. V dropped 4 bases and J dropped 4; count of bases not matched to a gene: 10. The germline V gene has CDR1 SGHNT and CDR2 YYREEE (reference sequence). The CDR3 nucleotides read TGTGCCAGCAGCGTGGGACAGATCCTCCTCTATGGCTACACCTTC. Protein: CASSVGQILLYGYTF.

The chain has TRBV21-1 and TRBJ1-1; TRBD1 is the table's D call and was not checked against the DNA. TRBV21-1 is classified as a pseudogene. CDR3 size: 12 residues. CDR3 bases: TGTGCCAGCAGCAGGTTGCACAGGGAGGCTTTCTTT. Translating gives CASSRLHREAFF.

J is TRBJ2-2 and V is TRBV5-8; D possibly corresponds to TRBD1 (5 bases). V shed 4 bases and J shed 6 bases, with 10 bases lying between them. In germline, CDR1 is SGHTS, CDR2 YDEGEE. The CDR3 length is 13 residues. CDR3 sequence reads: CASSPIRAGELFF. CDR3 bases: TGTGCCAGCAGCCCGATCAGGGCCGGGGAGCTGTTTTTT.

In its sample, this clone was seen once. The chain couples TRBV5-4 to TRBJ1-1; the D gene is possibly TRBD1 (6 bases). The CDR3 runs to 14 residues. V gave up 2 bases and J gave up 6 bases, with 14 bases separating them. CDR1 and CDR2 from the germline V gene are SGHNT and YYREEE (reference sequence). This CDR3 reads CASSLQGIAAEAFF. The DNA of the CDR3 is TGTGCCAGCAGCTTACAGGGTATTGCGGCTGAAGCTTTCTTT.

The chain recombines TRBV10-3 with TRBJ1-6; D call uncertain. Trimming pared 4 bases from V and 6 bases from J, leaving 4 bases between. The CDR3 has 12 amino acids. Germline CDR1 is ENHRY and CDR2 is SYGVKD. CDR3 DNA: TGTGCCATCAGTGCAGGTAATTCACCCCTCCACTTT. This sequence encodes CAISAGNSPLHF.

This chain uses TRBV2 with TRBJ1-5; D not resolved. The CDR3 is 12 residues long. Trimming removed 4 bases at V and 2 bases at J, with 3 bases between. Germline V gene sequence: CDR1 SNHLY, CDR2 FYNNEI. In nucleotides, the CDR3 is TGTGCCAGCAGTGTAGGCAATCAGCCCCAGCATTTT. It encodes CASSVGNQPQHF.

V gene TRBV27 combines with J gene TRBJ2-7; tentative D call: TRBD1 (5 bases). Germline CDR1 and CDR2: MNHEY and SMNVEV (reference sequence). This CDR3 comprises 15 residues. Trimming pared 6 bases from V and 4 bases from J, leaving 19 bases between. The CDR3 nucleotides read TGTGCCAGCAGCCGAACCCCAGACAGAGCTTACGAGCAGTACTTC. Protein sequence: CASSRTPDRAYEQYF.

In its sample, this clone was seen once. This chain uses TRBV28 with TRBJ2-2, with 9 bases identical to TRBD2. Unmatched junction bases numbered 6, after V lost 3 bases and J lost 7 bases. The CDR3 sequence is 15 residues long. CDR1 and CDR2 from the germline V gene are MDHEN and SYDVKM. The CDR3 bases are TGTGCCAGCAGTTTCGGCGGGGGGGCTGGCGGGGAGCTGTTTTTT. Its translation: CASSFGGGAGGELFF.

The chain employs TRBV7-9 and TRBJ2-7; 10 bases map to TRBD2. From germline, CDR1 is SEHNR and CDR2 FQNEAQ (reference sequence). V gave up 5 bases and J gave up 3 bases; unmatched junction bases: 4. The CDR3 length is 14 residues. CDR3 in DNA: TGTGCCAGCAGCAAAGTAGCGGGAGGCTACGAGCAGTACTTC. Amino acids: CASSKVAGGYEQYF.

V usage is TRBV27 and J usage is TRBJ1-5; D ambiguous. Germline CDR1 reads MNHEY; CDR2 reads SMNVEV (reference sequence). CDR3 size: 15 residues. V gave up 0 bases and J gave up 6 bases, with 12 bases separating them. CDR3 sequence reads: CASSLSIGGSQPQHF. In DNA form, the CDR3 reads TGTGCCAGCAGTTTATCGATCGGAGGAAGTCAGCCCCAGCATTTT.

J is TRBJ2-7 and V is TRBV6-2 or TRBV6-3; D not resolved. Germline CDR1 reads MNHEY; CDR2 reads SVGEGT. V shed 2 bases and J shed 7 bases, with 6 bases lying between them. The CDR3 consists of 11 residues. The CDR3: CASSYPSEQYF. The DNA of the CDR3 is TGTGCCAGCAGTTACCCTTCTGAGCAGTACTTC.

V gene TRBV7-9 combines with J gene TRBJ2-1, with TRBD1 identical over 8 bases. Losses at the gene ends were 5 bases for V and 1 base for J; bases not matched to a gene: 4. CDR1 and CDR2 (germline): SEHNR, FQNEAQ (reference sequence). This CDR3 has 15 residues. CDR3 DNA sequence: TGTGCCAGCAGCGAGGGACAGGTGTCCTACAATGAGCAGTTCTTC. It translates to CASSEGQVSYNEQFF.

This sequence joins TRBV3-1 (or the pseudogene TRBV3-2) and TRBJ2-5, with 9 bases matching TRBD1. Losses at the gene ends were 4 bases for V and 3 bases for J; bases not matched to a gene: 0. Germline-derived CDR1 and CDR2 are LGHDT and YNNKEL (reference sequence). CDR3 length: 13 amino acids. The CDR3 region is CASSRQGEETQYF. The CDR3, as DNA: TGTGCCAGCAGCCGACAGGGGGAAGAGACCCAGTACTTC.

This clone has just a few counts. The chain links TRBV7-8 to TRBJ1-5; 7 bases are a match to TRBD1. The germline CDR1 and CDR2 sequences are SGHVS and FQNEAQ. This CDR3 spans 14 amino acids. With V trimmed by 5 bases and J by 5 bases, 6 bases remained unmatched. The CDR3 nucleotides are TGTGCCAGCAGCATAAGACAGGGCCATCAGCCCCAGCATTTT. This gives the protein CASSIRQGHQPQHF. The full variable domain, with the rest looked up from reference TRBV7-8 and TRBJ1-5, is GAGVSQSPRYKVAKRGQDVALRCDPISGHVSLFWYQQALGQGPEFLTYFQNEAQLDKSGLPSDRFFAERPEGSVSTLKIQRTQQEDSAVYLCASSIRQGHQPQHFGDGTRLSIL.

This chain connects TRBV29-1 to TRBJ2-3, with D possibly TRBD1 on 5 matching bases. The CDR3 is 13 amino acids. Germline CDR1 reads SQVTM; CDR2 reads ANQGSEA. Trimming cost V 4 bases and J 2 bases, with 10 bases left between them. The chain's CDR3 is CSVVLQVTDTQYF. The CDR3 DNA reads TGCAGCGTTGTGTTACAGGTCACAGATACGCAGTATTTT.

The chain employs TRBV4-2 and TRBJ1-4, with unresolved D. The CDR3 contains 13 residues. Trimming left V 0 bases short and J 8 bases short, with 7 bases between. Germline assignment: CDR1 LGHNA and CDR2 YNFKEQ. The chain's CDR3 is CASSQDYGEKLFF. DNA of the CDR3: TGTGCCAGCAGCCAAGATTACGGGGAAAAACTGTTTTTT.

The chain couples TRBV6-1 to TRBJ2-2; D is perhaps TRBD1 (5 bases). V lost 3 bases to trimming and J lost 1 base, with 12 bases between them. CDR3 length: 16 amino acids. Germline CDR1 is MNHNS and CDR2 is SASEGT. The CDR3: CASSDWGTGNTGELFF. Here the CDR3 DNA reads TGTGCCAGCAGTGATTGGGGAACAGGGAACACCGGGGAGCTGTTTTTT.

This rearrangement joins TRBV3-1 (or the pseudogene TRBV3-2) to TRBJ1-2, with D uncertain. Germline CDR1 is LGHDT and CDR2 is YNNKEL (reference sequence). The CDR3 spans 14 residues. Between the trimmed V and J ends, which lost 0 bases and 4 bases, there was a span of 9 bases. The CDR3 nucleotides are TGTGCCAGCAGCCAAGAAGCGAACCGCTATGGCTACACCTTC. It encodes CASSQEANRYGYTF.

This chain uses TRBV3-1 (or the pseudogene TRBV3-2) with TRBJ2-7; tentatively, D is TRBD1 (5 bases). V lost 2 bases and J 12 bases, leaving 17 bases between the germline ends. In germline, CDR1 is LGHDT, CDR2 YNNKEL (reference sequence). This CDR3 is 13 amino acids long. In DNA, the CDR3 is TGTGCCAGCAGCCAAAACTTGAATGGAAGGGGGTACTTC. It codes for CASSQNLNGRGYF.